Listed here are 14 T cell receptor beta chains from one sample, sequenced in a study of low-dose radiotherapy and immunotherapy resistance in tumors. TRAV- and TRBV-specific primers primed first-strand cDNA, covering alpha and beta chains. TCRs underwent roughly 20 PCR cycles of amplification with a constant-region primer and V-primer adapter. TCRdb passed the reads through MiXCR, listing each CDR3 protein once. The data hold approximately 46,000 distinct CDR3 sequences, with less than 30% observed a single time. Time point defined: after trial treatment. Indicated treatment: LDRT plus nivolumab, ipilimumab, low-dose cyclophosphamide and aspirin (RACIN trial). The sample in question was PBMCs, obtained after low-dose radiotherapy plus immunotherapy. The receptors were sampled from a male donor with prostate cancer.

The sample holds many counts of this clonotype. This chain links TRBV7-9 with TRBJ1-3; D perhaps matches TRBD1 (5 bases). This CDR3 contains 16 residues. Looked up from germline, CDR1 is SEHNR and CDR2 is FQNEAQ (reference sequence). V lost 6 bases, J lost 6 bases, and 21 bases lay in between. The CDR3 nucleotides read TGTGCCAGCAGTTTTTCAACGGGACGCTCGGAAAACACCATATATTTT. Residues: CASSFSTGRSENTIYF.

This clonotype was found many times. The gene calls are TRBV5-1 and TRBJ2-1; 10 bases map to TRBD1. This CDR3 is 16 amino acids long. Germline values: CDR1 SGHRS, CDR2 YFSETQ. J was trimmed by 4 bases and V by 4 bases; bases with no gene match: 8. The CDR3 nucleotides are TGCGCCAGCAGCCCTTACCCGGGACAGGGGTACAATGAGCAGTTCTTC. Translated, it gives CASSPYPGQGYNEQFF.

This clonotype came up many times. The chain couples TRBV12-3 or TRBV12-4 to TRBJ2-7, with 9 nucleotides matching TRBD1. The CDR3 loop spans 17 amino acids. Trimming at V came to 6 bases and at J to 3 bases, leaving 15 bases not matched to a gene. Here the CDR3 reads CASSIFTSGTGYYEQYF. Here the CDR3 DNA reads TGTGCCAGCAGCATTTTTACCTCCGGGACAGGGTACTACGAGCAGTACTTC.

This clonotype was observed many times. The V and J genes are TRBV20-1 and TRBJ2-1; 13 nucleotides match TRBD2. Germline V lookup: CDR1 DFQATT, CDR2 SNEGSKA (reference sequence). There are 14 residues in the CDR3. V was pared by 5 bases and J by 9 bases, with 7 bases of the junction left unmatched. The DNA for the CDR3 is TGCAGTGCTGACTTAAGACTAGCGGGGGGTGAGCAGTTCTTC. It specifies CSADLRLAGGEQFF.

This clonotype was observed at least ten times. The V gene is TRBV11-1, the J gene TRBJ2-1, with unresolved D. V gave up 5 bases and J gave up 0 bases, with 11 bases separating them. The CDR3 is 15 residues long. Germline CDR1 SGHAT, CDR2 FQDESV (reference sequence). CDR3 residues: CASSPTKSSYNEQFF. CDR3 coding DNA: TGTGCCAGCAGCCCCACCAAGAGCTCCTACAATGAGCAGTTCTTC.

The genes are TRBV6-1 and TRBJ2-2; 8 nucleotides agree with TRBD2. CDR3 length equals 15 residues. Germline loops: CDR1 MNHNS, CDR2 SASEGT. With 6 bases clipped from V and 7 bases from J, the junction kept 10 bases outside the gene matches. The CDR3 protein is CASRPGLASVGELFF. As DNA, the CDR3 is TGTGCCAGCAGACCTGGACTAGCCAGCGTCGGGGAGCTGTTTTTT.

This clonotype was seen repeatedly, ten times or more. The rearrangement links TRBV20-1 to TRBJ1-6; 9 bases match TRBD1. The CDR3 length is 14 residues. V gave up 5 bases and J gave up 7 bases; unmatched junction bases: 6. CDR1 and CDR2 from the germline V gene are DFQATT and SNEGSKA (reference sequence). For the CDR3, the DNA is TGCAGTGCTGCCGACAGGGGGAAAAATTCACCCCTCCACTTT. This codes for CSAADRGKNSPLHF.

The sample holds many counts of this clonotype. The gene calls are TRBV3-1 and TRBJ1-5; 9 bases fit TRBD1. Trimming at V came to 3 bases and at J to 3 bases, leaving 3 bases not matched to a gene. CDR1 is LGHDT, CDR2 YNNKEL, per germline (reference sequence). The CDR3 totals 15 residues. The CDR3 loop reads CASSHGTGNNQPQHF. The CDR3 region has the DNA TGTGCCAGCAGCCATGGGACAGGGAACAATCAGCCCCAGCATTTT.

In nucleotides, the CDR3 is TGTGCCAGCAGCCACGGACAGACAGAGCAGTACTTC. Translated, it gives CASSHGQTEQYF. The rearrangement uses TRBV3-1 and TRBJ2-7; TRBD1 is a possible D gene (6 bases). From germline, CDR1 is LGHDT and CDR2 YNNKEL (reference sequence). The CDR3 extends over 12 amino acids. V dropped 3 bases and J dropped 7 bases, with 10 bases sitting between them.

The chain couples TRBV27 to TRBJ2-1, with TRBD2 identical over 7 bases. Germline values: CDR1 MNHEY, CDR2 SMNVEV (reference sequence). V was pared by 3 bases and J by 0 bases, with 8 bases of the junction left unmatched. The CDR3 is 17 amino acids. In nucleotides, the CDR3 is TGTGCCAGCAGTTTTAGTCTAGCGGCCTTCTCCTACAATGAGCAGTTCTTC. Translating gives CASSFSLAAFSYNEQFF.

In this sample, this clonotype turned up many times. The J gene is TRBJ2-5, the V gene TRBV2; D is unclear. Germline CDR1 and CDR2: SNHLY and FYNNEI. The CDR3 is 11 residues long. V lost 7 bases and J lost 9, with 12 bases in between. This chain's CDR3 is CASKAARAQYF. CDR3 nucleotide sequence: TGTGCCAGCAAGGCAGCCCGGGCCCAGTACTTC.

This clonotype has a count of ten or more. The gene calls are TRBV5-1 and TRBJ1-6; a possible D gene is TRBD1 (6 bases). CDR3 size: 19 residues. Germline assignment: CDR1 SGHRS and CDR2 YFSETQ. V gave up 0 bases and J gave up 0 bases, with 16 bases separating them. CDR3 sequence (DNA): TGCGCCAGCAGCTTGGCCGGGGGGGGCGAGTACTCCTATAATTCACCCCTCCACTTT. Translation gives CASSLAGGGEYSYNSPLHF.

At least ten counts were recorded for this clonotype. This chain uses TRBV12-3 or TRBV12-4 with TRBJ2-1; 8 nucleotides line up with TRBD2. After removal of 6 bases from V and 5 bases from J, the junction contained 21 bases not matched to a gene. The CDR3 has 19 residues. CDR3 loop: CASSRWGGFGLADHNEQFF. The CDR3 coding sequence is TGTGCCAGCAGCCGATGGGGGGGCTTCGGACTAGCAGACCACAATGAGCAGTTCTTC.

This clonotype has at least ten counts. The J gene is TRBJ2-1, the V gene TRBV27, with TRBD2 matching over 10 bases. The CDR3 has 16 residues. Germline CDR1 MNHEY, CDR2 SMNVEV (reference sequence). V shed 3 bases and J 4 bases; nucleotides not matched to a gene: 6. CDR3 in DNA: TGTGCCAGCAGTTTGGGGGGGACTAGCGAGTACAATGAGCAGTTCTTC. This sequence encodes CASSLGGTSEYNEQFF.